These 5 T cell receptor beta chains were all obtained from the same sample, sequenced in a study of siplizumab effects on memory and regulatory T cells. Produced via immunoSEQ multiplex PCR; TCRdb's table is partial and in-frame only. The sample has around 100,000 clones; 75% to 95% are singletons. Sequencing was carried out using CD4+ T cells sorted from blood. All receptors derive from a human donor in good health.

The rearrangement joins TRBV6-5 to TRBJ2-7; D is perhaps TRBD2 (6 bases). With 7 bases removed from V and 4 bases from J, the gap between germline ends came to 14 bases. The germline V gene encodes CDR1 MNHEY and CDR2 SVGAGI. The CDR3 extends over 13 amino acids. The CDR3 loop reads CASTPSGGYEQYF. CDR3 DNA sequence: TGTGCCAGCACCCCCTCTGGAGGGTACGAGCAGTACTTC.

The chain couples TRBV6-5 to TRBJ1-1; 7 bases map to TRBD1. The CDR3 loop spans 14 amino acids. Germline V gives CDR1 MNHEY, CDR2 SVGAGI. The V and J ends lost 5 bases and 6 bases, in that order; junction bases with no gene match: 9. CDR3 sequence reads: CASSESTGRAEAFF. The CDR3 bases are TGTGCCAGCAGTGAGTCGACAGGGCGGGCTGAAGCTTTCTTT.

This chain uses TRBV9 with TRBJ2-1; 10 bases are a match to TRBD1. Unmatched junction bases numbered 7, after V lost 4 bases and J lost 6 bases. The CDR3 runs 15 residues. The V gene's germline CDR1 is SGDLS and CDR2 YYNGEE. The CDR3 DNA sequence: TGTGCCAGCAGCCAAGGGGGACAGGGGATCAATGAGCAGTTCTTC. Translation: CASSQGGQGINEQFF.

The chain combines TRBV27 with TRBJ2-3, with 8 bases that match TRBD1. The CDR3 extends over 15 amino acids. V was pared by 5 bases and J by 6 bases, with 10 bases of the junction left unmatched. Germline V CDR1 and CDR2: MNHEY, SMNVEV (reference sequence). The CDR3 spells CASSNPDREVDTQYF. In DNA, the CDR3 is TGTGCCAGCAGTAACCCGGACAGGGAGGTCGATACGCAGTATTTT.

This clone was recorded a few times. J is TRBJ1-6 and V is TRBV2; 10 nucleotides line up with TRBD1. The CDR3 runs to 16 residues. V was clipped by 1 base and J by 7 bases; unmatched bases: 4. Germline V CDR1 and CDR2: SNHLY, FYNNEI. The CDR3 DNA reads TGTGCCAGCAGTGAAGGACAGGGGGCTCAGAATTCACCCCTCCACTTT. Residues: CASSEGQGAQNSPLHF.